This T cell receptor beta chain was sequenced during a study of regulatory T cells in long-lasting Graves disease. The germline gives CDR1 MDHEN, CDR2 SYDVKM. V gave up 3 bases and J gave up 4 bases, with 12 bases separating them. This CDR3 spans 15 amino acids. Noted time point: persistent/refractory GD, antithyroid drugs over 5 years with positive TRAb. Extracted RNA from PBMCs served as the source of the TCR library. Recruitment took place at an endocrinology department in Xi'an, China. Regarding the study as a whole: Persistent disease preferred TRBV28, TRBJ1-2 and TRBJ2-5; new disease, TRBV20-1 and TRBJ2-1. It is possible that accuracy was reduced by the small size of the sample. Compared with new cases, persistent Graves' patients showed reduced TCR diversity.

This clonotype occurred a few times. Its antigen remains unknown. Building of the TCR beta libraries involved iRepertoire HTBI primers and Arm-PCR of CDR3 regions. TCRdb re-analysed the multiplex PCR reads in MiXCR, keeping a single row per CDR3 protein. The sample lists roughly 430,000 distinct CDR3 sequences, 21% occurring once. Specimen: peripheral blood mononuclear cells (PBMCs), collected when the disease was refractory, from a patient treated with antithyroid drugs. The chain links TRBV28 to TRBJ2-2; the D is unclear. The TCR comes from a female donor with Graves disease. CDR3 residues: CASSFATPGTGELFF. In DNA, the CDR3 is TGTGCCAGCAGTTTCGCGACTCCCGGCACCGGGGAGCTGTTTTTT.